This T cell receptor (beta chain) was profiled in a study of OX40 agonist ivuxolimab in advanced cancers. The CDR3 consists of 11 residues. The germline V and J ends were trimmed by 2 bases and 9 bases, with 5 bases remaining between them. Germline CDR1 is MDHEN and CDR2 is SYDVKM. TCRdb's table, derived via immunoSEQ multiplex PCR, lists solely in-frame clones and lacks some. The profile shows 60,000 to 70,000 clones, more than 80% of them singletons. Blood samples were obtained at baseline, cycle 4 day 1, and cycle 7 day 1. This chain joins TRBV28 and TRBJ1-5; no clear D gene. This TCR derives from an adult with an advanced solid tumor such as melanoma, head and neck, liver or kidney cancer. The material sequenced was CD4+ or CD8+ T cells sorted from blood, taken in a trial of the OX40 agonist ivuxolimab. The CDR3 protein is CASSLAWPQHF. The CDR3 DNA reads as TGTGCCAGCAGTTTAGCCTGGCCCCAGCATTTT.